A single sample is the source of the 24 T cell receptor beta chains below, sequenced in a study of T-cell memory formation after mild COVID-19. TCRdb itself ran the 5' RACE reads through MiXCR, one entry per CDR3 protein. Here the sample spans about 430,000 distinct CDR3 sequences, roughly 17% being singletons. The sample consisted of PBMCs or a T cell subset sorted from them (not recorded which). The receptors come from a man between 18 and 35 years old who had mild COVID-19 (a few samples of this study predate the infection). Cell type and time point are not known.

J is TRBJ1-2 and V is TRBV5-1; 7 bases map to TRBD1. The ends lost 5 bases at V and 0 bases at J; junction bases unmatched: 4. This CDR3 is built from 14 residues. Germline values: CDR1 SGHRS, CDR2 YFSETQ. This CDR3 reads CASRRDSANYGYTF. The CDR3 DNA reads TGCGCCAGCAGGAGGGACAGCGCTAACTATGGCTACACCTTC. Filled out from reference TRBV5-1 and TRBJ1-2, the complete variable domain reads KAGVTQTPRYLIKTRGQQVTLSCSPISGHRSVSWYQQTPGQGLQFLFEYFSETQRNKGNFPGRFSGRQFSNSRSEMNVSTLELGDSALYLCASRRDSANYGYTFGSGTRLTVV.

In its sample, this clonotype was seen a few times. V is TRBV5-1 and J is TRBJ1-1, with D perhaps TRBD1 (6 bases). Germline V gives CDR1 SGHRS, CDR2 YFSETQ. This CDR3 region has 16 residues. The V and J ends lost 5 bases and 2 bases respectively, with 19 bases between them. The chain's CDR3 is CASSSGLQGGNTEAFF. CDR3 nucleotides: TGCGCCAGCAGTTCCGGATTACAGGGCGGTAACACTGAAGCTTTCTTT. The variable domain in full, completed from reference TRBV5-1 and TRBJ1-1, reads KAGVTQTPRYLIKTRGQQVTLSCSPISGHRSVSWYQQTPGQGLQFLFEYFSETQRNKGNFPGRFSGRQFSNSRSEMNVSTLELGDSALYLCASSSGLQGGNTEAFFGQGTRLTVV.

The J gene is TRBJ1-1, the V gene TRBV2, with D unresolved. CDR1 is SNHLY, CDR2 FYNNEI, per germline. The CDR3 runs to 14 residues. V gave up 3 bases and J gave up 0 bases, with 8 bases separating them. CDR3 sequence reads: CASSDGRMNTEAFF. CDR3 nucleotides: TGTGCCAGCAGTGACGGGCGGATGAACACTGAAGCTTTCTTT. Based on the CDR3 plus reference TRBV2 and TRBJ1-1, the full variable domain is EPEVTQTPSHQVTQMGQEVILRCVPISNHLYFYWYRQILGQKVEFLVSFYNNEISEKSEIFDDQFSVERPDGSNFTLKIRSTKLEDSAMYFCASSDGRMNTEAFFGQGTRLTVV.

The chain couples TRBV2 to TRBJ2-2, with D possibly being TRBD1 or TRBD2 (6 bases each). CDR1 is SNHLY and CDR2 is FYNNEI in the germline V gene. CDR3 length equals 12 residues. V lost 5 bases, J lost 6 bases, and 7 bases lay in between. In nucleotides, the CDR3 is TGTGCCAGCAGTCGGGGGCCCGGGGAGCTGTTTTTT. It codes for CASSRGPGELFF.

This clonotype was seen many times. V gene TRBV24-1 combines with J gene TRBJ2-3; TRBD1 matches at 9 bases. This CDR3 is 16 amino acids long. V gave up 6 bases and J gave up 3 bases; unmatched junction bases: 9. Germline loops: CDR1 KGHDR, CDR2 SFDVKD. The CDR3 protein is CATSFGVGQGTDTQYF. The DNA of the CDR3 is TGTGCCACCAGTTTCGGGGTAGGACAGGGGACAGATACGCAGTATTTT.

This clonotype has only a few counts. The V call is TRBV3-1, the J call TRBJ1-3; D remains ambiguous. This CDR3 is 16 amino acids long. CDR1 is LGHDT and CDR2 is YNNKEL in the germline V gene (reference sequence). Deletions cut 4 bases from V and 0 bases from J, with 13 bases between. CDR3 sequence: CASSPVESSSGNTIYF. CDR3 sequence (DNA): TGTGCCAGCAGCCCGGTCGAAAGCAGCTCTGGAAACACCATATATTTT.

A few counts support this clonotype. CDR3 in amino acids: CASSYGTEFQETQYF. As DNA, the CDR3 is TGTGCCAGCAGTTACGGGACGGAGTTCCAAGAGACCCAGTACTTC. The chain joins TRBV6-8 to TRBJ2-5, with D perhaps matching TRBD1 or TRBD2 (5 bases each). Germline V CDR1 and CDR2: MNHGY, SAAAGT. The CDR3 is 15 residues long. V lost 2 bases and J lost 1, with 11 bases in between.

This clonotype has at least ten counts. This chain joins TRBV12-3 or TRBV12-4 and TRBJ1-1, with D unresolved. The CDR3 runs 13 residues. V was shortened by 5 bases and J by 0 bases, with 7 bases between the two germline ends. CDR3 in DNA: TGTGCCAGCAGTCCATCCTTGAACACTGAAGCTTTCTTT. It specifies CASSPSLNTEAFF.

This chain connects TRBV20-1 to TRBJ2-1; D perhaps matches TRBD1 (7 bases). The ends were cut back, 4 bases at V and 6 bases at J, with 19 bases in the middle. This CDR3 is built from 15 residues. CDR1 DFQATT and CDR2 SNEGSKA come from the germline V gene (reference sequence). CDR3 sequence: CSAIGGRGVFNEQFF. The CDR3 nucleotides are TGCAGTGCTATTGGCGGCAGGGGGGTTTTCAATGAGCAGTTCTTC.

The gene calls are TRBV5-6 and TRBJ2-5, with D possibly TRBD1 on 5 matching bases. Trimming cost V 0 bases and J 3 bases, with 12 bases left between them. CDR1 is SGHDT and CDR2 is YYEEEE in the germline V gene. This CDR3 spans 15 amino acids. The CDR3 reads CASSLGQGWKETQYF. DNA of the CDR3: TGTGCCAGCAGCTTGGGCCAGGGATGGAAAGAGACCCAGTACTTC.

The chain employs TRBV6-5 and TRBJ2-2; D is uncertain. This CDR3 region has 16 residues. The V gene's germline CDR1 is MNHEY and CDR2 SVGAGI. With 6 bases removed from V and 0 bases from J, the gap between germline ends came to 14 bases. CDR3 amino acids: CASSRGRNSNTGELFF. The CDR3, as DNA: TGTGCCAGCAGCCGCGGACGGAACTCGAACACCGGGGAGCTGTTTTTT.

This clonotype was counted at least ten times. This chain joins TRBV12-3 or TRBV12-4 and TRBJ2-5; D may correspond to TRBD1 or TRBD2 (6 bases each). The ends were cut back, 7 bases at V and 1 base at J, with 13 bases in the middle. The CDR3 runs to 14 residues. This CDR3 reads CASTPWGAQETQYF. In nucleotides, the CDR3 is TGTGCCAGCACCCCTTGGGGGGCCCAAGAGACCCAGTACTTC.

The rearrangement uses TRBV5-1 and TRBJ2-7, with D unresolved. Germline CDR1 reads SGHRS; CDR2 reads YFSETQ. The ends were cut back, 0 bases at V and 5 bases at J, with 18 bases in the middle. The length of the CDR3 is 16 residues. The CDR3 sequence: CASSLEGPPPLHEQYV. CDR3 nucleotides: TGCGCCAGCAGCTTGGAAGGGCCACCCCCTCTCCACGAGCAGTACGTC.

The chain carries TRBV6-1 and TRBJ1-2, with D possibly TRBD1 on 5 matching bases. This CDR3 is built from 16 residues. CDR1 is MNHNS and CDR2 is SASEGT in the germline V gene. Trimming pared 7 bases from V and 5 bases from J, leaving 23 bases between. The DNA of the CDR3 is TGTGCCAGCATTAACGTGGGGGAGATTCCCGGTTATGGCTACACCTTC. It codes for CASINVGEIPGYGYTF.

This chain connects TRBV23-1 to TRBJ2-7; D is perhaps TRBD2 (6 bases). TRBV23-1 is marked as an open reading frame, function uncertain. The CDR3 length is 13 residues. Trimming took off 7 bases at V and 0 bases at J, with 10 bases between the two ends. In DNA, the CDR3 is TGCGCCAGCACCCGGGGGTACTCCTACGAGCAGTACGTC. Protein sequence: CASTRGYSYEQYV.

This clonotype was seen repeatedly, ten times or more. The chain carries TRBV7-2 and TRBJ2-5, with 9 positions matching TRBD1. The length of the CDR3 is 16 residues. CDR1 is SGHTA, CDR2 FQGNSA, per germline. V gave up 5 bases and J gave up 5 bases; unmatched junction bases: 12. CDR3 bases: TGTGCCAGCAGCAGAGGGACAGGGTATCAGGGTGAGACCCAGTACTTC. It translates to CASSRGTGYQGETQYF.

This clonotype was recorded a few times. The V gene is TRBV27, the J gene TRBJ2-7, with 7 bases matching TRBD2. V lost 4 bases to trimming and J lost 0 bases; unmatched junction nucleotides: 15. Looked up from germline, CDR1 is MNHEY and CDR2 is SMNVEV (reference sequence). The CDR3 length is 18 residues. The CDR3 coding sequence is TGTGCCAGCAGTTCTGTAAAGGGGAGCGGGGCGAACTCCTACGAGCAGTACTTC. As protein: CASSSVKGSGANSYEQYF.

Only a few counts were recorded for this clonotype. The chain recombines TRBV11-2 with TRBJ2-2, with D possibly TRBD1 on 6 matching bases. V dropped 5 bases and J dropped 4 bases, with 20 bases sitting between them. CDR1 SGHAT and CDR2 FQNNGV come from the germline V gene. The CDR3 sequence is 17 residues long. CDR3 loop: CASSDPAGALGTGELFF. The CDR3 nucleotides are TGTGCCAGCAGCGACCCAGCAGGGGCCCTCGGCACCGGGGAGCTGTTTTTT.

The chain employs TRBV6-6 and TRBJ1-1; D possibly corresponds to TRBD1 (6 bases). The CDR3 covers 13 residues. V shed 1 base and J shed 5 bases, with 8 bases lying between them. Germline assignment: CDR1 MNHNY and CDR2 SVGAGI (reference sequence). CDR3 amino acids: CASSYFQGTEAFF. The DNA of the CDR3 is TGTGCCAGCAGTTACTTCCAGGGGACTGAAGCTTTCTTT.

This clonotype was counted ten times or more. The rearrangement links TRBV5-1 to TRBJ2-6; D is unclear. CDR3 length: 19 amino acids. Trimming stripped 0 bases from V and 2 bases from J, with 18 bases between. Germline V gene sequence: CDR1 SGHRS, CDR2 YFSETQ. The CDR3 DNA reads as TGCGCCAGCAGCTTGGTCCCAAGGGCGGCCAGCCCTGGGGCCAACGTCCTGACTTTC. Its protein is CASSLVPRAASPGANVLTF.

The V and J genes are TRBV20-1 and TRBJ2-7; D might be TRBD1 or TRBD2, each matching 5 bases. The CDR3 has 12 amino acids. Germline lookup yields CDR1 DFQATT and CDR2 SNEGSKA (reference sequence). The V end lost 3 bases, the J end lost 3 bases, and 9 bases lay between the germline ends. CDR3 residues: CSARGVSYEQYF. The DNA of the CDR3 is TGCAGTGCTAGGGGGGTGAGCTACGAGCAGTACTTC.

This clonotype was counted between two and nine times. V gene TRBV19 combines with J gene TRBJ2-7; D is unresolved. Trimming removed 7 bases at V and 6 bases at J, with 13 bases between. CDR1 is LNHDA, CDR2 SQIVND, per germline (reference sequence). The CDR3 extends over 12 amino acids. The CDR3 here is CASTSVRGEQYF. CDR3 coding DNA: TGTGCCAGTACGAGTGTCCGCGGCGAGCAGTACTTC.

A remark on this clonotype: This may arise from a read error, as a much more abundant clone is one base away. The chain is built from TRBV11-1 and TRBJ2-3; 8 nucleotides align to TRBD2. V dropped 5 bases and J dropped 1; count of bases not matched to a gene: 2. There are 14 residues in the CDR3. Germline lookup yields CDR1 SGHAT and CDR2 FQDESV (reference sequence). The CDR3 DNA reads TGTGCCAGCAGCAAAGCGGGGGGCACAGATACGCAGTATTTT. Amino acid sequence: CASSKAGGTDTQYF.

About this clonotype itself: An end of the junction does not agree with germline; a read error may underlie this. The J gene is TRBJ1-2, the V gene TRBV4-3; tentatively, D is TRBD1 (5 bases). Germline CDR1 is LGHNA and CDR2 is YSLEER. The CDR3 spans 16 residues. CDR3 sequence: CDSSHDLHQGDYGYTF. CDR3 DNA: TGCGACAGCAGCCACGATCTCCACCAGGGAGATTATGGCTACACCTTC.